This T cell receptor beta chain was observed in a study of blood T cell repertoires in COVID-19. Study as a whole: Spain, Italy and the United States supplied samples that represented acute and convalescent COVID-19. The cDNA or gDNA used as material had been derived from T cells, B-cell-depleted T cells, or PBMCs.

Authors' data handling: Using reference gene primer amplification, nucleated cell counts were estimated. Here immunoSEQ multiplex PCR was the method, and the copy in TCRdb shows in-frame clones only, minus some. V and J calls plus clone size are reproduced from that table; the DNA served to infer D and trimming. The table records some 60,000 clones, approximately 83% of them present only once. The ends were cut back, 6 bases at V and 3 bases at J, with 9 bases in the middle. The CDR3 consists of 13 residues. The chain employs TRBV12-3 or TRBV12-4 and TRBJ1-3, with D possibly matching TRBD1 (6 bases). The TCR originated in a woman aged 80 or older with acute or convalescent COVID-19. Sequencing was done on a sample of peripheral blood. Written as DNA, the CDR3 is TGTGCCAGCAGCCGACAGGTTGGAAACACCATATATTTT. Amino acids: CASSRQVGNTIYF.